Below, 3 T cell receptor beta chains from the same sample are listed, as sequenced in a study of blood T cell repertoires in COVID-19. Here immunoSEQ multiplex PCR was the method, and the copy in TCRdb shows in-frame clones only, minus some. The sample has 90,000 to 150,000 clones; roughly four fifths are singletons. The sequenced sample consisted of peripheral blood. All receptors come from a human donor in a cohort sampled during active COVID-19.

This CDR3 is CASSVNHRGYEDGYTF. CDR3 in DNA: TGTGCCAGCAGCGTAAACCACAGGGGCTATGAGGATGGCTACACCTTC. The chain has TRBV9 and TRBJ1-2; 7 bases line up with TRBD1. The CDR3 extends over 16 amino acids. V gave up 1 base and J gave up 6 bases; unmatched junction bases: 12. Germline CDR1 reads SGDLS; CDR2 reads YYNGEE.

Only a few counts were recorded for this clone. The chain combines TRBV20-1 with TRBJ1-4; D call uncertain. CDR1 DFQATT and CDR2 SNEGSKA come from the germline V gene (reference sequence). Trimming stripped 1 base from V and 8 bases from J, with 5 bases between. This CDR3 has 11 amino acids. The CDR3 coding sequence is TGCAGTGCTAGAGGGCCAGAAAAACTGTTTTTT. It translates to CSARGPEKLFF.

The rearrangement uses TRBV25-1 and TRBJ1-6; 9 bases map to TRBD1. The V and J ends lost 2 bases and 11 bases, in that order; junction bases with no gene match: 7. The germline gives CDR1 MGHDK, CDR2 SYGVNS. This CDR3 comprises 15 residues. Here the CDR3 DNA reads TGTGCCAGCAGTGAAACCCTTGGGACAGGGCCACCCCTCCACTTT. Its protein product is CASSETLGTGPPLHF.